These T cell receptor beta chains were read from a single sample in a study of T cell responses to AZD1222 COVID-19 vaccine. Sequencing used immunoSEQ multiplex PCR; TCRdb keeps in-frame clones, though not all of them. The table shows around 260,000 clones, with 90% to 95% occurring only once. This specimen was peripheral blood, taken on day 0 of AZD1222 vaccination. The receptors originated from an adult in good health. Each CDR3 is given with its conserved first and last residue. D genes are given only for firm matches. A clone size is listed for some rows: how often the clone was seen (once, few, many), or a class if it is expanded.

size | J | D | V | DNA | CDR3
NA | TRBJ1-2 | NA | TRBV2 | TGTGCCAGCAGTCCAGGGTATGGCTACACCTTC | CASSPGYGYTF
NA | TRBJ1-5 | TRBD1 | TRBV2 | TGTGCCAGCAGGGGACAGGGGATAGGCAATCAGCCCCAGCATTTT | CASRGQGIGNQPQHF
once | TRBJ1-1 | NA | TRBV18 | TGTGCCAGCTCAGGGGGGGGAAGCACTGAAGCTTTCTTT | CASSGGGSTEAFF
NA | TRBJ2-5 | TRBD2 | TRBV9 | TGTGCCAGCAGCGTAGGTCTAGCGGGAGACGGCGAGACCCAGTACTTC | CASSVGLAGDGETQYF
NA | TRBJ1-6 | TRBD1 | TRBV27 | TGTGCCAGCAGTCTAAGAAACAGGGGTTCCTATAATTCACCCCTCCACTTT | CASSLRNRGSYNSPLHF
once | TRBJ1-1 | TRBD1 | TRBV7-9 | TGTGCCAGCAGACCTAGGACAGGCCTTGAAGCTTTCTTT | CASRPRTGLEAFF
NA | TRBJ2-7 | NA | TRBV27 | TGTGCCAGCAGCAACGTCCGTGGCAGGGGACTCTACGAGCAGTACTTC | CASSNVRGRGLYEQYF
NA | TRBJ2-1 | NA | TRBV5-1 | TGCGCCAGCAGCGAGTTAAACAATGAGCAGTTCTTC | CASSELNNEQFF
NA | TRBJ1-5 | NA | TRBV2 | TGTGCCAGCACCTCCGGGGTACCAGGCCGTCAGCCCCAGCATTTT | CASTSGVPGRQPQHF
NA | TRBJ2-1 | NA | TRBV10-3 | TGTGCCATCAGTGGTAAGGTTTTCTACAATGAGCAGTTCTTC | CAISGKVFYNEQFF
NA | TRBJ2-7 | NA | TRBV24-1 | TGTGCCACCAGTGGCGCCAGGCCCCCCTACGAGCAGTACTTC | CATSGARPPYEQYF
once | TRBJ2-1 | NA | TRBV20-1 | TGCAGTGCTAGCGTTCATGAGCAGTTCTTC | CSASVHEQFF
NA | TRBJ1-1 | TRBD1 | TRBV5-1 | TGCGCCAGCAGCTTGGACCCGGGACAGGCGGGTACTGAAGCTTTCTTT | CASSLDPGQAGTEAFF
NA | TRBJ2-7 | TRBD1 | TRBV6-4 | TGTGCCAGCATTTCCCAGGGGGGACAGGGCTACGAGCAGTACTTC | CASISQGGQGYEQYF
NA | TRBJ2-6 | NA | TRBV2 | TGTGCCAGCCTCCGGGACGGTGTCTCTGGGGCCAACGTCCTGACTTTC | CASLRDGVSGANVLTF
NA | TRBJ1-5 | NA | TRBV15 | TGTGCCACCAGCAGCGGACAGCGTGATCAGCCCCAGCATTTT | CATSSGQRDQPQHF
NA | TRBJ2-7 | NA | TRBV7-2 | TGTGCCAGCAGCCCCATGAGGGAACAGGCCTACGAGCAGTACTTC | CASSPMREQAYEQYF
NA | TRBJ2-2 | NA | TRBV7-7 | TGTGCTAGCAGCACCGAGGGTGGGGGGGAGCTGTTTTTT | CASSTEGGGELFF
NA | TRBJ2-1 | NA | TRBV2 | TGTGCCAGCAGTGTGGGGAGCTCCTACAATGAGCAGTTCTTC | CASSVGSSYNEQFF
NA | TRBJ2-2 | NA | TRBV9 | TGTGCCAGCAGTACAGACCCCACCGGGGAGCTGTTTTTT | CASSTDPTGELFF
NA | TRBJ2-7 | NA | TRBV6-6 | TGTGCCAGCAGTTACACTCCGAGGTCAGGCTACGAGCAGTACTTC | CASSYTPRSGYEQYF
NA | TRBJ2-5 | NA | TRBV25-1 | TGTGCCAGCAGCCCCATATGGGGTGGAGCAACCATTGGGGAGACCCAGTACTTC | CASSPIWGGATIGETQYF
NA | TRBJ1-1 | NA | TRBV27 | TGTGCCAGCAGCGGAACTGAACAGGGAAACACTGAAGCTTTCTTT | CASSGTEQGNTEAFF
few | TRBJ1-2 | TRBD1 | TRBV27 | TGTGCCAGCAGTAGTATGGCCTGGGGGACAGCGGGCGGCTACACCTTC | CASSSMAWGTAGGYTF